This T cell receptor (beta chain) was recorded in a study of blood T cell repertoires in COVID-19. Study-wide context: Researchers got acute and convalescent COVID-19 samples from the United States, Italy and Spain. The analysed material was cDNA or gDNA that came from T cells, B-cell-depleted T cells, or PBMCs.

V lost 1 base and J lost 4, with 15 bases in between. Germline loops: CDR1 SGHNT, CDR2 YYREEE (reference sequence). The CDR3 loop spans 16 amino acids. In the study's own analysis: Using reference gene primer amplification, nucleated cell counts were estimated. Repertoires were generated with immunoSEQ multiplex PCR, while TCRdb's copy carries only in-frame clones and drops some. V, J and clone size are taken as reported in that table, and D and trimming were inferred from the DNA itself. The sample lists hundreds of thousands of clones, roughly 90% occurring once. Sequenced: peripheral blood. The J gene is TRBJ2-1, the V gene TRBV5-4; a possible D gene is TRBD1 (6 bases). This clonotype was sampled from a woman between 25 and 40 years old with active or convalescent COVID-19. The CDR3 DNA follows: TGTGCCAGCAGCTTGAAGAGGACAGTTGATTACAATGAGCAGTTCTTC. Translation: CASSLKRTVDYNEQFF.